There are a few counts of the clone carrying this T cell receptor (beta chain). No antigen is known for it. This sample stems from a study of vaccination and CD4 T cells after COVID-19. Overall study: Overlapping SARS-CoV-2, HCoV-NL63, HCoV-OC43 and HCoV-229E spike peptides stimulated the cells. Controls had a CEFX pool, an HIV-1 Nef pool, or no peptide added.

Cultured CD4+ T cell DNA was sequenced using the Oncomine TCR Beta short-read assay. A single record per CDR3 protein comes from TCRdb applying MiXCR to the PCR reads. The sample contains around 19,000 distinct CDR3 sequences, roughly half of which appear only once. Documented treatment: roughly 11-day PBMC culture with coronavirus spike peptide pools or control peptides (ViraFEST assay). Every well contained some 2 million PBMCs, which were grown with about 9.3 IU/ml IL-2 and about 10 ug/ml peptide pools. The V end lost 1 base, the J end lost 4 bases, and 13 bases lay between the germline ends. The CDR3 is 15 amino acids. The germline V gene encodes CDR1 SGHNT and CDR2 YENEEA.

Sequencing input: CD4+ T cells from blood, cultured in vitro. The chain couples TRBV11-3 to TRBJ1-2; D remains unclear. This sequence was found in a human donor who had recovered from COVID-19. This CDR3 reads CASSLGEGPTYGYTF. The CDR3 DNA follows: TGTGCCAGCAGCTTAGGCGAGGGTCCAACCTATGGCTACACCTTC.